This TCR beta chain appears in the sequencing data of a study of human CD8 memory T cell subsets. The V gene's germline CDR1 is LNHDA and CDR2 SQIVND (reference sequence). The CDR3 is 12 residues long. Researchers made TCR beta libraries via UMI-labeled 5' RACE. One entry per CDR3 protein, without DNA, is what TCRdb gives after re-calling the 5' RACE reads. The ten most abundant clones cover about 32% of a sample with around 3,400 distinct CDR3 sequences. Negative magnetic separation enriched total CD8+ T cells. This clonotype was sampled from a human donor in good health. The rearrangement uses TRBV19 and TRBJ2-2; TCRdb designates TRBD1, a call that cannot be tested without DNA. Sequences were obtained from CD8+ effector memory T cells (TEM) sorted from PBMCs. Documented subset: effector memory CD8 T cells, CCR7- CD45RO+ CD95+. CDR3: CGAGRGTGELFF.